Listed here are 11 T cell receptor delta chains from one sample, sequenced in a study of γδ T cells in repeated Plasmodium falciparum infection. TCRdb reprocessed the multiplex PCR reads through CATT. The sample has about 50,000 delta-chain clones, about 2% seen once. Flow sorting of PBMC yielded separate Vgamma9/Vdelta2+ and Vdelta2-negative gammadelta T cell populations for bulk repertoire analysis. Sequencing was carried out using gamma-delta T cells from blood. These receptors all come from a pool of human donors (malaria-infected and uninfected, not separated).

This clone was counted at least ten times. The protein TCRdb lists belongs to a much larger clone and differs from this DNA's translation at residue 17, which points to a read error; the protein shown is made from the DNA. The rearrangement uses TRDV2 and TRDJ1; TRDD3 agrees at 13 bases. TCRdb is silent on the J gene; assignment here came from matching the DNA to germline. This CDR3 region has 23 residues. Germline loops: CDR1 GEAIGNYY, CDR2 EKD. After removal of 0 bases from V and 1 base from J, the junction contained 22 bases not matched to a gene. The CDR3 spells CACDTVKGQILGDTDRCTDKLIF. CDR3 bases: TGTGCCTGTGACACCGTAAAAGGTCAGATACTGGGGGATACGGACAGGTGCACCGATAAACTCATCTTT.

This clone appeared a few times. This DNA's translation differs at residue 8 from TCRdb's protein, which comes from a much larger clone; a read error is likely, and the protein shown is translated from the DNA. The chain recombines TRDV1 with TRDJ1; D may be TRDD2 (5 bases). The J gene comes from matching the DNA to germline here; TCRdb lacks it. V dropped 3 bases and J dropped 2 bases, with 16 bases sitting between them. Germline lookup yields CDR1 TSWWSYY and CDR2 QGS. The length of the CDR3 is 16 residues. The CDR3 DNA sequence: TGTGCTCTTGGGGACCCCTATCCCTACCGGACCGATAAACTCATCTTT. Amino acids: CALGDPYPYRTDKLIF.

A few counts support this clone. V usage is TRAV29/DV5 and J usage is TRDJ1, with 11 bases aligning to TRDD3. Because TCRdb records no J gene, it was assigned here through a match of the DNA to germline. The ends lost 3 bases at V and 10 bases at J; junction bases unmatched: 14. CDR1 NSMFDY and CDR2 ISSIKDK come from the germline V gene. The CDR3 totals 15 residues. The CDR3 protein is CAATRSTGGYAGLIF. CDR3 DNA: TGTGCAGCAACAAGGTCTACTGGGGGATATGCAGGACTCATCTTT.

This clone occurred a few times. Translating this DNA gives a protein that differs at residue 22 from the TCRdb one, which belongs to a much larger clone; a read error is likely, and the protein shown is this translation. The J gene is TRDJ1, the V gene TRDV1, with 9 bases lining up with TRDD3. The J gene, left out of TCRdb, was set here by checking the DNA against germline. The CDR3 runs to 25 residues. Germline CDR1 reads TSWWSYY; CDR2 reads QGS. CDR3 sequence: CALGESHFFFPSFLGDSGYTDRLIF. As DNA, the CDR3 is TGTGCTCTTGGGGAATCACACTTCTTCTTCCCCTCCTTTCTGGGGGATTCGGGTTACACCGATAGACTCATCTTT.

Of note for this clone: A far bigger clonotype differs at one base, so this is likely a read error. The V gene was identified as TRDV2, while no J gene was called. From germline, CDR1 is GEAIGNYY and CDR2 EKD. The CDR3 runs to 14 residues. As DNA, the CDR3 is TGTGCCTGTGACACCTTAGGCCCCCACGATAAACTTATCTTT. This translates into CACDTLGPHDKLIF.

The table lists this clone with many counts. A single base is all that separates this from a far larger clone, so a read error is likely. Other nucleotide sequences from this sample produce the same CDR3. V usage is TRDV1 and J usage is TRDJ3; 10 positions match TRDD3. TCRdb records no J gene; here it was assigned by comparing the DNA to germline. This CDR3 comprises 27 residues. CDR1 and CDR2 from the germline V gene are TSWWSYY and QGS. Trimming removed 2 bases from V and 2 bases from J; junction bases left unmatched: 30. The CDR3 reads CALGETGPKLTSHRGIRGPWDTRQMFF. The CDR3 nucleotides are TGTGCTCTTGGGGAAACCGGGCCCAAACTCACATCCCATCGGGGGATACGCGGTCCCTGGGACACCCGACAGATGTTTTTC.

The rearrangement joins TRDV1 to TRDJ1, with TRDD3 identical over 10 bases. The J gene is absent in TCRdb and was assigned here via DNA matching to germline. Germline V gene sequence: CDR1 TSWWSYY, CDR2 QGS. The ends lost 1 base at V and 1 base at J; junction bases unmatched: 18. The CDR3 contains 21 residues. The DNA of the CDR3 is TGTGCTCTTGGGGAACCATTGCCGACTCCAACTGGGGGATCGAGCACCGATAAACTCATCTTT. Protein product: CALGEPLPTPTGGSSTDKLIF.

This clone came up many times. V usage is TRDV2 and J usage is TRDJ1; a possible D gene is TRDD3 (6 bases). With 3 bases removed from V and 0 bases from J, the gap between germline ends came to 10 bases. This CDR3 comprises 14 residues. Germline V lookup: CDR1 GEAIGNYY, CDR2 EKD. The CDR3 protein is CACDQLGYTDKLIF. CDR3 DNA: TGTGCCTGTGACCAACTGGGTTACACCGATAAACTCATCTTT.

The rearrangement uses TRDV3 and TRDJ1, with 8 bases matching TRDD3. Germline matching of the DNA provided the J gene here, since TCRdb leaves it blank. J was trimmed by 0 bases and V by 4 bases; bases with no gene match: 13. Germline V lookup: CDR1 TVYSNPD, CDR2 GDNSRS (reference sequence). CDR3 length: 16 residues. The CDR3 DNA is TGTGCCTCCCCCGGCTGGGGGACGTCGTACACCGATAAACTCATCTTT. Encoded protein: CASPGWGTSYTDKLIF. Looking up the rest from reference TRDV3 and TRDJ1 gives the full variable domain: CDKVTQSSPDQTVASGSEVVLLCTYDTVYSNPDLFWYRIRPDYSFQFVFYGDNSRSEGADFTQGRFSVKHILTQKAFHLVISPVRTEDSATYYCASPGWGTSYTDKLIFGKGTRVTVEP.

This clone was seen more than once but under ten times. This DNA translates differently at residue 3 from the TCRdb protein, which is that of a much larger clone; a read error is likely, and the protein shown is the DNA's own translation. The V call is TRDV1, the J call TRDJ1, with TRDD3 matching over 7 bases. TCRdb leaves out the J gene; it was filled in here by matching the DNA to germline. CDR3 length equals 19 residues. Germline V lookup: CDR1 TSWWSYY, CDR2 QGS. CDR3 residues: CAFGEHIYVRWGRVDKLIF. Here the CDR3 DNA reads TGTGCTTTTGGGGAACACATCTACGTGAGGTGGGGGAGAGTCGATAAACTCATCTTT.

This clone was seen at least ten times. A read error likely explains why the TCRdb protein, taken from a much larger clone, differs from this DNA's translation at residue 10; the protein shown is translated from the DNA. The V call is TRDV2, the J call TRDJ1; 9 bases line up with TRDD3. TCRdb gives no J gene; it was assigned here by matching the DNA to germline. Germline CDR1 is GEAIGNYY and CDR2 is EKD. V lost 3 bases and J lost 0; bases outside the gene matches: 22. The CDR3 covers 21 residues. CDR3 coding DNA: TGTGCCTGTGACCCCTTAAGTACCGTGGCGGGGGATACCCGAAACACCGATAAACTCATCTTT. Its translation: CACDPLSTVAGDTRNTDKLIF.